A selection of T cell receptor beta chains follows, all from one sample in a study of T cell changes during pregnancy in multiple sclerosis. The protocol was immunoSEQ multiplex PCR, while the TCRdb copy is restricted to in-frame clones and leaves out a portion. The sample shows about 60,000 clones, about 90% of them seen only once. The starting material was CD4+ T cells from peripheral blood mononuclear cells, obtained in the second trimester of pregnancy. Every receptor here comes from a female donor with multiple sclerosis, enrolled in a pregnancy study. The CDR3 runs from the conserved cysteine through the conserved F or W. Fields, in order: V gene, J gene, CDR3 length, D gene, clone size, CDR3 DNA, CDR3 protein. The D gene is left open where the match is weak. Where a row states a size, it is once, few, many or the class of an expanded clone; other rows omit it.

v_gene: TRBV11-3
j_gene: TRBJ1-1
len: 15
d_gene: TRBD1
abundance: NA
CDR3nt: TGTGCCAGCAGCTCAAAGACAGGGGGAAGGACTGAAGCTTTCTTT
CDR3aa: CASSSKTGGRTEAFF

v_gene: TRBV20-1
j_gene: TRBJ2-7
len: 10
d_gene: NA
abundance: NA
CDR3nt: TGCAGTGCCCTGTACGGCGAGCAGTACTTC
CDR3aa: CSALYGEQYF

v_gene: TRBV5-6
j_gene: TRBJ2-7
len: 14
d_gene: NA
abundance: once
CDR3nt: TGTGCCAGCAGCTCAACAGAAAGCTCCTACGAGCAGTACTTC
CDR3aa: CASSSTESSYEQYF

v_gene: TRBV19
j_gene: TRBJ2-3
len: 15
d_gene: TRBD2
abundance: NA
CDR3nt: TGTGCCAGTAGTATAGCGGGGGGGCCAACAGATACGCAGTATTTT
CDR3aa: CASSIAGGPTDTQYF

v_gene: TRBV9
j_gene: TRBJ2-5
len: 15
d_gene: TRBD1
abundance: NA
CDR3nt: TGTGCCAGCAGCGTAGTTACAGGGGGCGCGGAGACCCAGTACTTC
CDR3aa: CASSVVTGGAETQYF

v_gene: TRBV5-8
j_gene: TRBJ1-1
len: 16
d_gene: NA
abundance: NA
CDR3nt: TGTGCCAGCAGCGACCGGGACAATCTCATTCGCACTGAAGCTTTCTTT
CDR3aa: CASSDRDNLIRTEAFF

v_gene: TRBV6-1
j_gene: TRBJ2-5
len: 15
d_gene: TRBD1
abundance: NA
CDR3nt: TGTGCCACCGGGGCGGGACAGGGGGCAGGGGAGACCCAGTACTTC
CDR3aa: CATGAGQGAGETQYF

v_gene: TRBV28
j_gene: TRBJ1-2
len: 11
d_gene: NA
abundance: NA
CDR3nt: TGTGCCAGCAGCTACAGGAGAAGCTACACCTTC
CDR3aa: CASSYRRSYTF

v_gene: TRBV5-1
j_gene: TRBJ2-1
len: 16
d_gene: NA
abundance: NA
CDR3nt: TGCGCCAGCAGCTTACATAACGGGAACTCCTACAATGAGCAGTTCTTC
CDR3aa: CASSLHNGNSYNEQFF

v_gene: TRBV6-5
j_gene: TRBJ2-7
len: 15
d_gene: TRBD1
abundance: NA
CDR3nt: TGTGCCAGCAGGCGAGACAGGGGCCCTTCCTACGAGCAGTACTTC
CDR3aa: CASRRDRGPSYEQYF

v_gene: TRBV21-1
j_gene: TRBJ2-7
len: 12
d_gene: NA
abundance: NA
CDR3nt: TGTGCCAGCAGCAATAGCACCTACGAGCAGTACTTC
CDR3aa: CASSNSTYEQYF